The clone carrying this T cell receptor (beta chain) was counted a single time. Trimming left V 4 bases short and J 0 bases short, with 13 bases between. The germline V gene has CDR1 LGHDT and CDR2 YNNKEL (reference sequence). CDR3 length: 17 amino acids. The authors' processing: The authors estimated nucleated cell counts from reference gene primer amplification. Produced via immunoSEQ multiplex PCR; TCRdb's table is partial and in-frame only. The V and J calls and clone size come from that table; D and trimming were worked out from the DNA. The data hold tens of thousands of clones, with 81% observed a single time. The data are from a study of blood T cell repertoires in COVID-19. Across the study: Samples came from the United States, Italy and Spain, spanning acute and convalescent COVID-19. Sample material is recorded as cDNA or gDNA derived from T cells, B-cell-depleted T cells, or PBMCs.

V gene TRBV3-1 (or the pseudogene TRBV3-2) combines with J gene TRBJ2-6; maybe TRBD1 (6 bases). The receptor was isolated from a woman between 65 and 79 years old with acute or convalescent COVID-19. The sample was peripheral blood. For the CDR3, the DNA is TGTGCCAGCAGCCGTGGACAGTTTTTCTCTGGGGCCAACGTCCTGACTTTC. As protein: CASSRGQFFSGANVLTF.